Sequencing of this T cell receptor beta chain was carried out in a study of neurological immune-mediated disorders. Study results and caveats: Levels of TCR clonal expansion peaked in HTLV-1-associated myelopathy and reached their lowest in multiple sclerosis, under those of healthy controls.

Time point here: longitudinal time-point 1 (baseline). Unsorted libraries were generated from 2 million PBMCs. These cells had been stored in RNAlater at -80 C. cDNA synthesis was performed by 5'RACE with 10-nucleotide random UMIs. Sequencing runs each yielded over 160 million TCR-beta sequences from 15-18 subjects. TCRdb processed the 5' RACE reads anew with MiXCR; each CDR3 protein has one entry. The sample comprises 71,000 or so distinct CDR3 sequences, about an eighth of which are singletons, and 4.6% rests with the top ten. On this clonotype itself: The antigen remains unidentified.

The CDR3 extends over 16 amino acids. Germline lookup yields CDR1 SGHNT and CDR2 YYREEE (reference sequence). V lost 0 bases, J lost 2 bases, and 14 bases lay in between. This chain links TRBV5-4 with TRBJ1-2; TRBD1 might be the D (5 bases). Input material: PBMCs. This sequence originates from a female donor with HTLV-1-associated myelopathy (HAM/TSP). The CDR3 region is CASSLEERGGNYGYTF. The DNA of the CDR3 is TGTGCCAGCAGCTTGGAGGAACGCGGGGGAAACTATGGCTACACCTTC.